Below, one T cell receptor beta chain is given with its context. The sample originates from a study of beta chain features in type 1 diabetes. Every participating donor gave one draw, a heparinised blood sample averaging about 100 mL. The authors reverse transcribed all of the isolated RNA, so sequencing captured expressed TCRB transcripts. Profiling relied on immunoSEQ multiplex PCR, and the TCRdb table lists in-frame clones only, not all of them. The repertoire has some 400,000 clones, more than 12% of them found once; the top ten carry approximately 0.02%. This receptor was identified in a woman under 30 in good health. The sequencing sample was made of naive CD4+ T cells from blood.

CDR3 nucleotide sequence: TGTGCCAGCAGCTACGGCAGGGTTGGGAGGAATGGCTACACCTTC. Its protein is CASSYGRVGRNGYTF. The V call is TRBV5-4, the J call TRBJ1-2, with TRBD1 as a possible D gene (5 bases). Trimming stripped 3 bases from V and 6 bases from J, with 18 bases between. CDR3 length equals 15 residues. Germline lookup yields CDR1 SGHNT and CDR2 YYREEE (reference sequence).